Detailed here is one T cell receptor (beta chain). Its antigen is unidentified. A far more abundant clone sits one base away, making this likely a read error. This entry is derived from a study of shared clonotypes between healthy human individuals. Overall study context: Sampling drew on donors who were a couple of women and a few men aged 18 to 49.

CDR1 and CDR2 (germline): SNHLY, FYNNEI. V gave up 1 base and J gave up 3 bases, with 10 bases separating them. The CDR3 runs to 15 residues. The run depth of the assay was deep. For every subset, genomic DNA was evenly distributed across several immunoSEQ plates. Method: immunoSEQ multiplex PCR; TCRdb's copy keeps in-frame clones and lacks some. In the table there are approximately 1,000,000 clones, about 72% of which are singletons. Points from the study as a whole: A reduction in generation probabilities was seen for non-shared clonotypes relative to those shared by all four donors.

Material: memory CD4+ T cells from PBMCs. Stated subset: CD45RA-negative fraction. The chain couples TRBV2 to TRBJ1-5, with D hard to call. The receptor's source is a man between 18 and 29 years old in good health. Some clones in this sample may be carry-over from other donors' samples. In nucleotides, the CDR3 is TGTGCCAGCAGTGAAGGGGGATTTAACAATCAGCCCCAGCATTTT. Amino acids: CASSEGGFNNQPQHF.